This entry concerns a single T cell receptor beta chain. Its specificity is not known. Germline lookup yields CDR1 MRHNA and CDR2 SNTAGT. V was pared by 0 bases and J by 9 bases, with 8 bases between. The CDR3 contains 12 residues. The record originates from a study of T cells in localized non-small cell lung cancer. Assay: immunoSEQ multiplex PCR; the TCRdb copy retains only in-frame clones and omits some. The sample shows approximately 52,000 clones, approximately 77% of them seen only once. Study-level findings and limits: It was uninvolved adjacent lung that showed the highest T cell clonality, exceeding tumor. Since sequencing was restricted to only one region of the tumor, intratumor heterogeneity remains a possibility.

J is TRBJ1-2 and V is TRBV6-4; no reliable D call. The TCR originated in a man aged 35-75 years with stage I squamous cell lung carcinoma. The sample consisted of peripheral blood, taken before any cancer treatment. In DNA form, the CDR3 reads TGTGCCAGCAGTGACTCGAAAGGGCGCTACACCTTC. It translates to CASSDSKGRYTF.